This TCR beta chain was captured in a study of blood T cell repertoires in COVID-19. Profiling relied on immunoSEQ multiplex PCR, and the TCRdb table lists in-frame clones only, not all of them. The sample holds approximately 210,000 clones, around 88% seen once. V lost 4 bases to trimming and J lost 2 bases; unmatched junction nucleotides: 7. Germline V lookup: CDR1 SNHLY, CDR2 FYNNEI. The CDR3 loop spans 15 amino acids. Sequenced material: PBMCs or T cells enriched from blood (not recorded which). The sequence came from a woman between 45 and 65 years old with acute COVID-19. This chain uses TRBV2 with TRBJ1-2, with 7 bases that match TRBD1. CDR3 amino acids: CASSAYTGDNYGYTF. Here the CDR3 DNA reads TGTGCCAGCAGTGCATACACAGGGGACAACTATGGCTACACCTTC.